The source of this TCR beta chain is a study of cytomegalovirus exposure and HLA in healthy donors. In the study overall: About 179 million T cells yielded under 130 million unique TCR beta sequences in earlier analysis. Whole-study findings and limits: Among TCR sequences, most were rare, though some public TCRs appeared in many donors. The study recorded 160 or so TCR beta chains that were cytomegalovirus-associated. The productive fraction for most TCR beta V segments was about 87% or about 30% in an earlier analysis.

The CDR3 spans 15 residues. Germline V gene sequence: CDR1 SGHRS, CDR2 YFSETQ. V lost 4 bases and J lost 5, with 16 bases in between. Comment on this clone: Its specificity is not known.

PCR employed 60 Vbeta and 13 Jbeta primers. Clones were read by immunoSEQ multiplex PCR, and TCRdb kept only the in-frame ones, dropping some. The table records 200,000 or so clones, around 73% of them present only once. This chain uses TRBV5-1 with TRBJ2-1; a weak D match, TRBD2 (5 bases). The TCR originated in a male donor in good health and CMV-seronegative. Specimen: PBMCs. CDR3 DNA: TGCGCCAGCAGCAAGCACGGGCTCGGGGACAATGAGCAGTTCTTC. Translated: CASSKHGLGDNEQFF.